This T cell receptor (beta chain) was obtained from a study of radiotherapy plus CTLA-4 blockade in lung cancer. Clones were read by immunoSEQ multiplex PCR, and TCRdb kept only the in-frame ones, dropping some. The profile shows about 80,000 clones, about 87% of them singletons. Chemo-refractory metastatic non-small-cell lung cancer patients were treated with focal radiation plus CTLA-4 blockade with ipilimumab. Per germline, CDR1 MDHEN and CDR2 SYDVKM. This CDR3 is built from 15 residues. The ends lost 10 bases at V and 4 bases at J; junction bases unmatched: 12. This sequence originates from a human donor with non-small cell lung cancer who had stable disease on radiotherapy plus ipilimumab. The genes are TRBV28 and TRBJ2-3; TRBD2 agrees at 9 bases. The sample in question was peripheral blood, obtained from a patient treated with radiotherapy plus ipilimumab. The CDR3 DNA reads TGTGCCATAGATAGCGGGAGCGGGGGCGCAGATACGCAGTATTTT. Encoded protein: CAIDSGSGGADTQYF.